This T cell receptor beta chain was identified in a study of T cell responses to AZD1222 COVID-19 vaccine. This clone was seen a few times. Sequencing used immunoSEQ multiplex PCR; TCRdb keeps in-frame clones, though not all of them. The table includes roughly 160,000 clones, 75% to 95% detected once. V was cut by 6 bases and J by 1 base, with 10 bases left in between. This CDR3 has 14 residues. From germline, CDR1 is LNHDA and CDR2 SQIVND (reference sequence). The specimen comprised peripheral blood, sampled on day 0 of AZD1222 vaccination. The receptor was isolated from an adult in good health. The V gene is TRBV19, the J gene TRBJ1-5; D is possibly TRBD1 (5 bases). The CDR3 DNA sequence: TGTGCCAGTAGGACGAAGGGGAGCAATCAGCCCCAGCATTTT. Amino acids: CASRTKGSNQPQHF.